Listed here are 27 T cell receptor beta chains from one sample, sequenced in a study of PD-1 blockade in mismatch repair-deficient tumors. Assay used: immunoSEQ multiplex PCR; TCRdb lists only in-frame clones, some missing. The data show about 39,000 clones, 80% to 85% seen once. This material consisted of PBMCs, taken 38 to 40 weeks after starting pembrolizumab. The receptor source for this set is an adult with mismatch repair-deficient cancer.

CDR3 DNA sequence: TGCGCCAGCAGCTTGGCCCCAGGGAATGAAAAACTGTTTTTT. As protein: CASSLAPGNEKLFF. The chain uses TRBV5-1 and TRBJ1-4; perhaps TRBD1 as D (5 bases). The CDR3 consists of 14 residues. Trimming pared 0 bases from V and 5 bases from J, leaving 8 bases between. Germline V CDR1 and CDR2: SGHRS, YFSETQ.

In this sample, this clone turned up once. The chain is built from TRBV2 and TRBJ2-2, with D hard to call. This CDR3 has 14 residues. Germline V lookup: CDR1 SNHLY, CDR2 FYNNEI. Trimming stripped 4 bases from V and 8 bases from J, with 14 bases between. This CDR3 reads CASSVSAAYGELFF. DNA for the CDR3: TGTGCCAGCAGTGTCTCCGCAGCGTATGGGGAGCTGTTTTTT.

This clone was observed once. The chain recombines TRBV5-1 with TRBJ2-1, with 10 bases aligning to TRBD2. The junction had 11 bases not matched to a gene; V was cut back by 6 bases and J by 5 bases. The germline V gene encodes CDR1 SGHRS and CDR2 YFSETQ. The CDR3 runs 16 residues. In nucleotides, the CDR3 is TGCGCCAGCACCTCTTCAAGCGGGAGGGAAAACAATGAGCAGTTCTTC. This codes for CASTSSSGRENNEQFF. The full variable domain, in which reference TRBV5-1 and TRBJ2-1 provide the parts outside the CDR3, is KAGVTQTPRYLIKTRGQQVTLSCSPISGHRSVSWYQQTPGQGLQFLFEYFSETQRNKGNFPGRFSGRQFSNSRSEMNVSTLELGDSALYLCASTSSSGRENNEQFFGPGTRLTVL.

This chain connects TRBV6-6 to TRBJ1-5, with D hard to call. V was shortened by 0 bases and J by 7 bases, with 16 bases between the two germline ends. CDR3 size: 16 residues. The germline CDR1 and CDR2 sequences are MNHNY and SVGAGI (reference sequence). Written as DNA, the CDR3 is TGTGCCAGCAGTTACTCCCGCCAAAGGGAGGAACAGCCCCAGCATTTT. It translates to CASSYSRQREEQPQHF.

The chain combines TRBV28 with TRBJ1-2; 12 nucleotides align to TRBD1. CDR3 length equals 17 residues. Germline V gene lookup returns CDR1 MDHEN and CDR2 SYDVKM. Trimming at V came to 4 bases and at J to 4 bases, leaving 10 bases not matched to a gene. This chain's CDR3 is CASSSWDRGRLSYGYTF. CDR3 DNA sequence: TGTGCCAGCAGTTCCTGGGACAGGGGGCGCTTGAGCTATGGCTACACCTTC.

On this clone: Different DNA sequences within this sample yield the same CDR3. V gene TRBV6-1 combines with J gene TRBJ1-5, with D maybe TRBD1 (6 bases). CDR3 size: 16 residues. Germline assignment: CDR1 MNHNS and CDR2 SASEGT. Trimming pared 0 bases from V and 2 bases from J, leaving 11 bases between. The CDR3 sequence is CASSEARRTGNQPQHF. CDR3 coding DNA: TGTGCCAGCAGTGAAGCGCGTCGGACAGGCAATCAGCCCCAGCATTTT.

The chain joins TRBV7-2 to TRBJ2-1, with D maybe TRBD2 (6 bases). The germline V gene encodes CDR1 SGHTA and CDR2 FQGNSA. CDR3 length: 16 residues. The V and J ends lost 1 base and 4 bases respectively, with 14 bases between them. The CDR3 DNA follows: TGTGCCAGCAGCTTAGAGGAGGGATGGGAATACAATGAGCAGTTCTTC. It encodes CASSLEEGWEYNEQFF.

This clone came up once. The J gene is TRBJ2-1, the V gene TRBV10-3; tentatively, D is TRBD2 (6 bases). This CDR3 contains 14 residues. V dropped 3 bases and J dropped 4 bases, with 10 bases sitting between them. Germline V gene sequence: CDR1 ENHRY, CDR2 SYGVKD. CDR3 residues: CAISDLGGYNEQFF. The CDR3 coding sequence is TGTGCCATCAGTGACTTGGGGGGATACAATGAGCAGTTCTTC.

This CDR3 is CATSRGGTRTGELFF. As DNA, the CDR3 is TGTGCCACCAGCAGAGGAGGGACACGCACCGGGGAGCTGTTTTTT. This chain connects TRBV15 to TRBJ2-2; D possibly corresponds to TRBD1 (6 bases). Germline V CDR1 and CDR2: LNHNV, YYDKDF (reference sequence). V was trimmed by 1 base and J by 4 bases, leaving 10 bases between them. This CDR3 is 15 amino acids long.

The V and J genes are TRBV11-2 and TRBJ2-2, with D perhaps TRBD1 (5 bases). V gave up 7 bases and J gave up 5 bases, with 14 bases separating them. The CDR3 has 14 residues. Germline lookup yields CDR1 SGHAT and CDR2 FQNNGV. The CDR3 region has the DNA TGTGCCAGCACCACAGGTAGACCTACCGGGGAGCTGTTTTTT. It codes for CASTTGRPTGELFF.

The CDR3 sequence is CASSDRATSGGRGTQYF. The CDR3 nucleotides are TGTGCCAGCAGTGACAGGGCGACTAGCGGGGGACGGGGGACCCAGTACTTC. The chain has TRBV6-1 and TRBJ2-5, with 12 bases fitting TRBD2. The CDR3 consists of 17 residues. Looked up from germline, CDR1 is MNHNS and CDR2 is SASEGT. The V and J ends lost 3 bases and 7 bases, in that order; junction bases with no gene match: 12.

This sequence joins TRBV19 and TRBJ2-1, with 7 bases fitting TRBD2. This CDR3 comprises 14 residues. CDR1 LNHDA and CDR2 SQIVND come from the germline V gene (reference sequence). V lost 5 bases and J lost 9; bases outside the gene matches: 10. For the CDR3, the DNA is TGTGCCAGTAGTGGGGACGGCGGGAGACTTGAGCAGTTCTTC. It translates to CASSGDGGRLEQFF. Combining the CDR3 with reference TRBV19 and TRBJ2-1 gives the whole variable domain DGGITQSPKYLFRKEGQNVTLSCEQNLNHDAMYWYRQDPGQGLRLIYYSQIVNDFQKGDIAEGYSVSREKKESFPLTVTSAQKNPTAFYLCASSGDGGRLEQFFGPGTRLTVL.

The gene calls are TRBV11-3 and TRBJ1-1, with D uncertain. V lost 8 bases and J lost 4, with 23 bases in between. CDR1 and CDR2 (germline): SGHNT, YENEEA. CDR3 length: 16 residues. CDR3: CASSYPSRHPSTEAFF. As DNA, the CDR3 is TGTGCCAGCTCCTACCCTTCCAGACACCCGAGCACTGAAGCTTTCTTT.

V usage is TRBV5-5 and J usage is TRBJ1-4; the D gene is possibly TRBD1 (5 bases). From germline, CDR1 is SGHKS and CDR2 YYEKEE (reference sequence). This CDR3 has 14 amino acids. The V and J ends lost 3 bases and 11 bases respectively, with 17 bases between them. The CDR3 sequence is CASSSRGGVEKLFF. DNA for the CDR3: TGTGCCAGCAGCTCTCGGGGCGGGGTGGAGAAACTGTTTTTT.

This chain links TRBV28 with TRBJ2-1, with 8 bases identical to TRBD2. From germline, CDR1 is MDHEN and CDR2 SYDVKM. J lost 9 bases, V lost 7 bases, and 11 bases had no gene match. The length of the CDR3 is 14 residues. The CDR3 nucleotides are TGTGCCAGCAAAACGAGCGGGAGAGTGGCTGAGCAGTTCTTC. This codes for CASKTSGRVAEQFF.

The rearrangement links TRBV5-4 to TRBJ2-7, with D maybe TRBD1 (6 bases). Trimming cost V 0 bases and J 2 bases, with 15 bases left between them. Germline CDR1 reads SGHNT; CDR2 reads YYREEE (reference sequence). This CDR3 is built from 16 residues. The CDR3 sequence: CASSLEFWDTPYEQYF. The CDR3 DNA reads TGTGCCAGCAGCTTGGAATTTTGGGACACTCCCTACGAGCAGTACTTC.

This chain links TRBV5-1 with TRBJ2-5; the match to TRBD2 covers 11 bases. CDR3 size: 16 residues. Trimming removed 0 bases from V and 5 bases from J; junction bases left unmatched: 6. Germline V gene lookup returns CDR1 SGHRS and CDR2 YFSETQ. CDR3: CASSLAVLAGDETQYF. The CDR3 nucleotides read TGCGCCAGCAGCTTGGCCGTACTAGCGGGAGACGAGACCCAGTACTTC. Full variable domain (missing parts from reference TRBV5-1 and TRBJ2-5): KAGVTQTPRYLIKTRGQQVTLSCSPISGHRSVSWYQQTPGQGLQFLFEYFSETQRNKGNFPGRFSGRQFSNSRSEMNVSTLELGDSALYLCASSLAVLAGDETQYFGPGTRLLVL.

This sequence joins TRBV28 and TRBJ1-5; no clear D gene. V gave up 3 bases and J gave up 3 bases, with 9 bases separating them. Germline V CDR1 and CDR2: MDHEN, SYDVKM. This CDR3 spans 14 amino acids. The DNA of the CDR3 is TGTGCCAGCAGTTTCGGTTCCTACAATCAGCCCCAGCATTTT. Encoded protein: CASSFGSYNQPQHF.

The V call is TRBV14, the J call TRBJ2-1; D is uncertain. This CDR3 is 16 amino acids long. V was pared by 3 bases and J by 0 bases, with 12 bases between. Germline-derived CDR1 and CDR2 are SGHDN and FVKESK. The CDR3 is CASSHLESFSYNEQFF. In DNA, the CDR3 is TGTGCCAGCAGCCATTTAGAAAGTTTCTCCTACAATGAGCAGTTCTTC.

The V gene is TRBV2, the J gene TRBJ1-2; a weak D match, TRBD1 (5 bases). CDR1 and CDR2 from the germline V gene are SNHLY and FYNNEI. V lost 4 bases, J lost 4 bases, and 16 bases lay in between. CDR3 length: 15 residues. The CDR3 nucleotides read TGTGCCAGCAGTGGGGGGGTTTTTGCCATCTATGGCTACACCTTC. It translates to CASSGGVFAIYGYTF.

This chain uses TRBV28 with TRBJ2-3; TRBD1 matches at 9 bases. From germline, CDR1 is MDHEN and CDR2 SYDVKM. The CDR3 is 16 amino acids. The ends lost 6 bases at V and 4 bases at J; junction bases unmatched: 11. DNA for the CDR3: TGTGCCAGCAGCATCGTACAGGGGGCATCCTCAGATACGCAGTATTTT. Translated: CASSIVQGASSDTQYF. The entire variable domain, with the rest obtained from reference TRBV28 and TRBJ2-3, is as follows: DVKVTQSSRYLVKRTGEKVFLECVQDMDHENMFWYRQDPGLGLRLIYFSYDVKMKEKGDIPEGYSVSREKKERFSLILESASTNQTSMYLCASSIVQGASSDTQYFGPGTRLTVL.

The chain carries TRBV5-4 and TRBJ2-3; D gene uncertain. This CDR3 region has 15 residues. Germline loops: CDR1 SGHNT, CDR2 YYREEE (reference sequence). With 0 bases removed from V and 0 bases from J, the gap between germline ends came to 8 bases. The CDR3 DNA reads TGTGCCAGCAGCTTGGTTGTAGCTAGCACAGATACGCAGTATTTT. This translates into CASSLVVASTDTQYF.

This sequence joins TRBV7-7 and TRBJ2-2, with 8 bases fitting TRBD2. There are 15 residues in the CDR3. The germline V gene has CDR1 SSHAT and CDR2 FNYEAQ (reference sequence). Unmatched junction bases numbered 9, after V lost 5 bases and J lost 7 bases. The CDR3, as DNA: TGTGCCAGCAGCGTCAGAAGCGGGAGCGGCGGGGAGCTGTTTTTT. Protein sequence: CASSVRSGSGGELFF.

CDR3 coding DNA: TGTGCCAGCGCCGCGGACAGAAATAATTCACCCCTCCACTTT. It codes for CASAADRNNSPLHF. The rearrangement links TRBV6-6 to TRBJ1-6; tentatively, D is TRBD1 (6 bases). The CDR3 covers 14 residues. Germline CDR1 is MNHNY and CDR2 is SVGAGI (reference sequence). V lost 8 bases and J 5 bases, leaving 13 bases between the germline ends.

This sequence joins TRBV7-9 and TRBJ1-4, with D possibly TRBD1 on 6 matching bases. The V gene lost 1 base and the J gene lost 1 base, with 10 bases spanning the gap. Germline CDR1 and CDR2: SEHNR and FQNEAQ (reference sequence). The CDR3 extends over 16 amino acids. CDR3 region: CASSLGEGGTNEKLFF. Written as DNA, the CDR3 is TGTGCCAGCAGCTTAGGCGAAGGGGGAACTAATGAAAAACTGTTTTTT. Full variable domain (rest looked up from reference TRBV7-9 and TRBJ1-4): DTGVSQNPRHKITKRGQNVTFRCDPISEHNRLYWYRQTLGQGPEFLTYFQNEAQLEKSRLLSDRFSAERPKGSFSTLEIQRTEQGDSAMYLCASSLGEGGTNEKLFFGSGTQLSVL.

This chain joins TRBV19 and TRBJ1-6, with TRBD1 matching over 7 bases. Germline V gene sequence: CDR1 LNHDA, CDR2 SQIVND (reference sequence). The junction had 5 bases not matched to a gene; V was cut back by 5 bases and J by 4 bases. CDR3 length: 15 residues. The CDR3, as DNA: TGTGCCAGTAGTCCCCGGGACAGATATAATTCACCCCTCCACTTT. Translating gives CASSPRDRYNSPLHF.

This clone was detected only once. The CDR3, as DNA: TGCGCCAGCAGCTTTAAAGAGACCCAGTACTTC. Its translation: CASSFKETQYF. The V call is TRBV5-1, the J call TRBJ2-5; no definite D call. The V end lost 2 bases, the J end lost 3 bases, and 2 bases lay between the germline ends. The CDR3 is 11 residues long. Looked up from germline, CDR1 is SGHRS and CDR2 is YFSETQ.